The present T cell receptor beta chain was sequenced within a study of T cells in Graves' hyperthyroidism and ophthalmopathy. Germline V lookup: CDR1 MNHNS, CDR2 SASEGT. The CDR3 is 12 amino acids. V shed 7 bases and J shed 0 bases, with 7 bases lying between them. Authors of the study amplified TCR beta CDR3 regions from RNA transcripts. The HTBI primer set served for first-round RT-PCR of the TCR CDR3. TCRdb analysed the multiplex PCR reads with MiXCR anew, one entry per CDR3 protein. The sample includes some 560,000 distinct CDR3 sequences, 11% to 15% seen only once; the top ten take 14%. Uncontrolled infection, other autoimmune disease, pregnancy or lactation barred patients from enrollment. General study points: Using 13 V-J features, a model discriminated ophthalmopathy from stable hyperthyroidism.

This clonotype was seen repeatedly, ten times or more. Its antigen is not identified. Sequenced input: blood. The TCR originated in a woman between 40 and 50 years old with Graves' hyperthyroidism. This sequence joins TRBV6-1 and TRBJ2-7; D unresolved. The chain's CDR3 is CASTGNSYEQYF. CDR3 nucleotides: TGTGCCAGCACAGGTAACTCCTACGAGCAGTACTTC.